The 29 T cell receptor beta chains below were found in one sample sequenced in a study of CD8 T cells in ankylosing spondylitis. Using its own MiXCR run on the 5' RACE reads, TCRdb lists one record per CDR3 protein. Of around 150,000 distinct CDR3 sequences listed, 18% are singletons. Sequenced input: blood, either unsorted or a sorted T cell fraction (not recorded which). The receptors stem from a male donor with ankylosing spondylitis or in good health (not recorded which).

In its sample, this clonotype was seen many times. This chain links TRBV6-5 with TRBJ2-2; 8 bases map to TRBD1. With 4 bases clipped from V and 1 base from J, the junction kept 5 bases outside the gene matches. The CDR3 has 16 amino acids. The germline V gene has CDR1 MNHEY and CDR2 SVGAGI. The CDR3 sequence is CASSLSGTGNTGELFF. The CDR3 DNA sequence: TGTGCCAGCAGTTTGTCCGGGACAGGGAACACCGGGGAGCTGTTTTTT.

This chain joins TRBV29-1 and TRBJ1-5; possible D gene TRBD1, 6 bases. V was trimmed by 7 bases and J by 3 bases, leaving 13 bases between them. The CDR3 spans 13 residues. The V gene's germline CDR1 is SQVTM and CDR2 ANQGSEA. CDR3 sequence reads: CSAATGSNQPQHF. As DNA, the CDR3 is TGCAGCGCAGCGACAGGATCCAATCAGCCCCAGCATTTT.

The V call is TRBV7-6, the J call TRBJ1-3; D is possibly TRBD1 (5 bases). V lost 2 bases and J lost 1, with 9 bases in between. This CDR3 comprises 15 residues. Germline lookup yields CDR1 SGHVS and CDR2 FNYEAQ. CDR3 loop: CASSLNPGSGNTIYF. CDR3 nucleotide sequence: TGTGCCAGCAGCTTAAACCCAGGGTCTGGAAACACCATATATTTT. The full variable domain, rest sourced from reference TRBV7-6 and TRBJ1-3, is GAGVSQSPRYKVTKRGQDVALRCDPISGHVSLYWYRQALGQGPEFLTYFNYEAQQDKSGLPNDRFSAERPEGSISTLTIQRTEQRDSAMYRCASSLNPGSGNTIYFGEGSWLTVV.

There are many counts of this clonotype. CDR3 bases: TGTGCCAGCAGTCACCCTATACGTGAGCAGTTCTTC. This translates into CASSHPIREQFF. The chain is built from TRBV12-3 or TRBV12-4 and TRBJ2-1; D is uncertain. V was trimmed by 5 bases and J by 9 bases, leaving 11 bases between them. The CDR3 totals 12 residues.

This clonotype has ten or more counts. This chain joins TRBV5-1 and TRBJ1-4, with 8 bases aligning to TRBD1. With V trimmed by 0 bases and J by 5 bases, 6 bases remained unmatched. This CDR3 is 16 amino acids long. Germline-derived CDR1 and CDR2 are SGHRS and YFSETQ. The CDR3 reads CASSLGQGASNEKLFF. The CDR3 DNA reads as TGCGCCAGCAGCTTGGGGCAGGGGGCTTCCAATGAAAAACTGTTTTTT.

Only a few counts were recorded for this clonotype. In DNA form, the CDR3 reads TGCAGTGCTAGAGATTGGACCCCGCCCCAGTACTTC. This translates into CSARDWTPPQYF. The rearrangement uses TRBV20-1 and TRBJ2-5, with D uncertain. Trimming stripped 0 bases from V and 9 bases from J, with 11 bases between. From germline, CDR1 is DFQATT and CDR2 SNEGSKA (reference sequence). CDR3 length: 12 amino acids.

This clonotype has only a few counts. This chain uses TRBV6-1 with TRBJ1-6; 7 bases align to TRBD1. Germline CDR1 reads MNHNS; CDR2 reads SASEGT. The CDR3 has 16 amino acids. The V segment lost 9 bases and the J segment 0 bases; nucleotides outside the gene matches: 8. The CDR3 sequence: CASDRDRDSYNSPLHF. The CDR3 DNA is TGTGCCAGTGACCGGGACAGAGACTCCTATAATTCACCCCTCCACTTT.

This clonotype was detected only a few times. The J gene is TRBJ2-3, the V gene TRBV7-2; D is undetermined. The CDR3 spans 15 residues. V was cut by 1 base and J by 13 bases, with 21 bases left in between. Germline V CDR1 and CDR2: SGHTA, FQGNSA. Written as DNA, the CDR3 is TGTGCCAGCAGCTTAGTGGGCTCAGGCCTGCATCCGGAGTATTTT. Translating gives CASSLVGSGLHPEYF.

This clonotype was picked up a small number of times. The chain couples TRBV6-1 to TRBJ2-7; the D gene is possibly TRBD1 (5 bases). Germline lookup yields CDR1 MNHNS and CDR2 SASEGT. The V end lost 6 bases, the J end lost 4 bases, and 19 bases lay between the germline ends. The CDR3 is 15 amino acids. CDR3 nucleotides: TGTGCCAGCAGCCCCGGGCAGGGTCGGGCTTACGAGCAGTACTTC. It is translated as CASSPGQGRAYEQYF.

This clonotype was detected ten times or more. The chain is built from TRBV11-2 and TRBJ2-1, with 9 bases that match TRBD1. V was clipped by 5 bases and J by 5 bases; unmatched bases: 13. The CDR3 is made up of 17 amino acids. Per germline, CDR1 SGHAT and CDR2 FQNNGV. The CDR3 reads CASSPGTWDRAHNEQFF. The DNA for the CDR3 is TGTGCCAGCAGCCCAGGTACTTGGGACAGGGCCCACAATGAGCAGTTCTTC.

This clonotype was detected many times. The CDR3 DNA follows: TGTGCCAGCAGCGTTGGGGGTAACTATGGCTACACCTTC. It translates to CASSVGGNYGYTF. The rearrangement links TRBV28 to TRBJ1-2; D may be TRBD1 (5 bases). CDR1 is MDHEN, CDR2 SYDVKM, per germline. CDR3 length: 13 residues. V was pared by 6 bases and J by 1 base, with 9 bases between.

This chain joins TRBV14 and TRBJ1-1; 8 positions match TRBD1. Germline lookup yields CDR1 SGHDN and CDR2 FVKESK. The CDR3 has 14 residues. The V segment lost 5 bases and the J segment 6 bases; nucleotides outside the gene matches: 8. The CDR3 loop is CASSAWTGRAEAFF. Here the CDR3 DNA reads TGTGCCAGCAGCGCATGGACAGGGAGGGCTGAAGCTTTCTTT.

This clonotype showed up many times. The gene calls are TRBV5-1 and TRBJ1-1; D gene uncertain. The CDR3 runs 13 residues. The germline gives CDR1 SGHRS, CDR2 YFSETQ. With 2 bases removed from V and 6 bases from J, the gap between germline ends came to 11 bases. CDR3 coding DNA: TGCGCCAGCAGCTTCGCATGGGGTGCTGAAGCTTTCTTT. Amino acids: CASSFAWGAEAFF.

This clonotype has only a few counts. The chain carries TRBV24-1 and TRBJ2-5; a possible D gene is TRBD1 (5 bases). Trimming took 3 bases from V and 4 from J, leaving 17 bases between them. This CDR3 comprises 16 residues. CDR1 is KGHDR and CDR2 is SFDVKD in the germline V gene. CDR3 bases: TGTGCCACCAGTGATAGGGGCGGATTAAGTTCAGAGACCCAGTACTTC. It yields the protein CATSDRGGLSSETQYF.

A remark on this clonotype: At one end, the junction sequence differs from germline, possibly due to a read error. The chain uses TRBV6-5 and TRBJ2-5; 8 nucleotides match TRBD2. Germline lookup yields CDR1 MNHEY and CDR2 SVGAGI. CDR3 length equals 17 residues. The CDR3, as DNA: TGTGCCGGCAGTCCTAAAACCCGACTAGCGCGGGGACAGACCCAGTACTTC. It encodes CAGSPKTRLARGQTQYF.

This clonotype has at least ten counts. This chain joins TRBV29-1 and TRBJ2-7; D is uncertain. The CDR3 covers 12 residues. V dropped 5 bases and J dropped 0 bases, with 8 bases sitting between them. CDR1 is SQVTM, CDR2 ANQGSEA, per germline. CDR3 protein: CSVSTSSYEQYF. Here the CDR3 DNA reads TGCAGCGTTTCCACGAGCTCCTACGAGCAGTACTTC.

The chain couples TRBV27 to TRBJ1-2; D is possibly TRBD1 (6 bases). This CDR3 is built from 14 residues. Germline CDR1 and CDR2: MNHEY and SMNVEV (reference sequence). Trimming took off 5 bases at V and 4 bases at J, with 14 bases between the two ends. The CDR3 reads CASSATGTLYGYTF. The CDR3 coding sequence is TGTGCCAGCAGTGCCACCGGGACACTCTATGGCTACACCTTC.

This clonotype occurred many times. This chain links TRBV20-1 with TRBJ2-3; tentative D call: TRBD1 (5 bases). The CDR3 consists of 15 residues. The V gene's germline CDR1 is DFQATT and CDR2 SNEGSKA (reference sequence). V shed 0 bases and J shed 6 bases, with 16 bases lying between them. The CDR3, as DNA: TGCAGTGCTAGAGAACCCAGCAGGGCCTCCGATACGCAGTATTTT. This sequence encodes CSAREPSRASDTQYF.

This clonotype was detected ten times or more. This rearrangement joins TRBV5-1 to TRBJ1-1; D perhaps matches TRBD1 (6 bases). Per the germline V gene, CDR1 is SGHRS and CDR2 is YFSETQ. The CDR3 sequence is 14 residues long. Trimming stripped 9 bases from V and 6 bases from J, with 21 bases between. The CDR3 region is CATRSPQGTSEAFF. The CDR3 DNA sequence: TGCGCCACCAGATCTCCCCAGGGGACATCTGAAGCTTTCTTT.

The chain joins TRBV5-1 to TRBJ2-2, with 8 bases fitting TRBD2. The CDR3 totals 17 residues. Germline CDR1 and CDR2: SGHRS and YFSETQ. After removal of 0 bases from V and 6 bases from J, the junction contained 10 bases not matched to a gene. The CDR3 is CASSLGGLASGSGELFF. The DNA for the CDR3 is TGCGCCAGCAGCTTGGGCGGCCTGGCTAGCGGGTCCGGGGAGCTGTTTTTT.

J is TRBJ2-1 and V is TRBV5-1, with D possibly being TRBD2 (7 bases). Germline V gene sequence: CDR1 SGHRS, CDR2 YFSETQ. The V end was cut by 1 base, the J end by 6 bases, with 14 bases between. The CDR3 runs 15 residues. The CDR3 spells CASSLTSVQGNEQFF. Here the CDR3 DNA reads TGCGCCAGCAGCTTGACTAGCGTACAGGGCAATGAGCAGTTCTTC. The whole variable domain, remainder taken from reference TRBV5-1 and TRBJ2-1, is KAGVTQTPRYLIKTRGQQVTLSCSPISGHRSVSWYQQTPGQGLQFLFEYFSETQRNKGNFPGRFSGRQFSNSRSEMNVSTLELGDSALYLCASSLTSVQGNEQFFGPGTRLTVL.

There are a few counts of this clonotype. The J gene is TRBJ2-6, the V gene TRBV20-1; D may be TRBD1 (5 bases). CDR3 length equals 15 residues. Trimming shortened V by 1 base and J by 2 bases, and 9 bases separated the two germline ends. Germline CDR1 DFQATT, CDR2 SNEGSKA (reference sequence). The DNA of the CDR3 is TGCAGTGCTAGAGCTTCAGGGCCTGGGGCCAACGTCCTGACTTTC. The encoded protein is CSARASGPGANVLTF.

This clonotype was counted between two and nine times. The chain carries TRBV11-2 and TRBJ2-7; the match to TRBD2 covers 8 bases. J was trimmed by 3 bases and V by 2 bases; bases with no gene match: 6. Per germline, CDR1 SGHAT and CDR2 FQNNGV. The CDR3 loop spans 15 amino acids. The CDR3 DNA follows: TGTGCCAGCAGCTTACGCGGGGGGATAGGCTACGAGCAGTACTTC. As protein: CASSLRGGIGYEQYF.

This clonotype has only one observation. The chain joins TRBV27 to TRBJ2-2; D perhaps matches TRBD2 (6 bases). Germline CDR1 MNHEY, CDR2 SMNVEV (reference sequence). This CDR3 has 14 amino acids. The V end was cut by 3 bases, the J end by 5 bases, with 10 bases between. DNA of the CDR3: TGTGCCAGCAGTTTCTTTGCGGGAACCGGGGAGCTGTTTTTT. It yields the protein CASSFFAGTGELFF.

In this sample, this clonotype turned up a few times. V gene TRBV29-1 combines with J gene TRBJ1-1, with D hard to call. Germline CDR1 reads SQVTM; CDR2 reads ANQGSEA. This CDR3 has 11 amino acids. The V and J ends lost 7 bases and 2 bases respectively, with 8 bases between them. The CDR3 reads CSGSDNTEAFF. The CDR3 DNA reads as TGCAGCGGATCAGACAACACTGAAGCTTTCTTT. The complete variable domain, with remaining parts taken from reference TRBV29-1 and TRBJ1-1, reads SAVISQKPSRDICQRGTSLTIQCQVDSQVTMMFWYRQQPGQSLTLIATANQGSEATYESGFVIDKFPISRPNLTFSTLTVSNMSPEDSSIYLCSGSDNTEAFFGQGTRLTVV.

The genes are TRBV28 and TRBJ2-7; D is undetermined. V gave up 2 bases and J gave up 4 bases, with 9 bases separating them. Per germline, CDR1 MDHEN and CDR2 SYDVKM. There are 13 residues in the CDR3. The CDR3 protein is CASSLSPRYEQYF. The CDR3 nucleotides are TGTGCCAGCAGTTTAAGTCCTAGATACGAGCAGTACTTC.

Many counts were recorded for this clonotype. The chain couples TRBV3-1 to TRBJ2-7; D is possibly TRBD1 or TRBD2 (5 bases each). The CDR3 covers 17 residues. Trimming pared 2 bases from V and 0 bases from J, leaving 17 bases between. Germline values: CDR1 LGHDT, CDR2 YNNKEL (reference sequence). CDR3 DNA: TGTGCCAGCAGCCAAAGGGGAGCTGAGGGAAGCTCCTACGAGCAGTACTTC. Encoded protein: CASSQRGAEGSSYEQYF.

The chain is built from TRBV18 and TRBJ2-1, with D maybe TRBD1 (5 bases). V lost 0 bases, J lost 1 base, and 13 bases lay in between. Germline loops: CDR1 KGHSH, CDR2 LQKENI. This CDR3 is built from 17 residues. CDR3 bases: TGTGCCAGCTCACCACCCATGGGCAGGGTATCCTACAATGAGCAGTTCTTC. This encodes CASSPPMGRVSYNEQFF.

The chain recombines TRBV5-1 with TRBJ2-6; D gene ambiguous. V gave up 0 bases and J gave up 5 bases, with 9 bases separating them. CDR3 length: 15 amino acids. Germline V gene data show CDR1 as SGHRS and CDR2 as YFSETQ. The chain's CDR3 is CASSLDSPWANVLTF. For the CDR3, the DNA is TGCGCCAGCAGCTTGGACTCCCCCTGGGCCAACGTCCTGACTTTC.